This is a list of T cell receptor beta chains from one sample in a study of T-cell reconstitution after alpha-beta-depleted transplantation in children. TCRdb passed the PCR reads through MiXCR, listing each CDR3 protein once. The data show 90,000 to 100,000 distinct CDR3 sequences, with about a quarter seen just once and roughly a fifth held by the top ten. The sample consisted of PBMCs, taken before TCRalphabeta/CD19-depleted stem cell transplant. The receptors come from a boy under 10 years old with acute lymphoblastic leukemia, due to receive a stem cell transplant. Each CDR3 is given with its conserved first and last residue. The D gene is left open where the match is weak. Clone size is shown for a subset of rows, as once, few, many or a class of expanded clone.

J	V	size	D	CDR3	DNA
TRBJ2-3	TRBV7-2	-	-	CASSFGPPQDTQYF	TGTGCCAGCAGCTTTGGACCCCCCCAGGATACGCAGTATTTT
TRBJ2-7	TRBV7-8	few	-	CASSLWRSGGASHEQYF	TGTGCCAGCAGCTTATGGCGCAGCGGAGGGGCCTCCCACGAGCAGTACTTC
TRBJ2-7	TRBV5-1	-	TRBD1	CASSLRGQGRYEQYF	TGCGCCAGCAGCTTGAGGGGACAGGGACGCTACGAGCAGTACTTC
TRBJ2-3	TRBV20-1	many	TRBD1	CSARGQGGTDTQYF	TGCAGTGCTAGGGGACAGGGTGGCACAGATACGCAGTATTTT
TRBJ2-7	TRBV5-1	-	TRBD2	CASSLDVREEYEQYF	TGCGCCAGCAGCTTGGACGTGCGGGAGGAGTACGAGCAGTACTTC
TRBJ2-4	TRBV12-3/TRBV12-4	-	-	CASSLDVDIQYF	TGTGCCAGCAGTTTAGATGTTGACATTCAGTACTTC
TRBJ2-7	TRBV7-2	few	TRBD2	CASSLAGRDEQYF	TGTGCCAGCAGCTTGGCGGGGAGGGACGAGCAGTACTTC
TRBJ2-3	TRBV12-3/TRBV12-4	-	TRBD2	CASSPGSGRSDTQYF	TGTGCCAGCAGCCCCGGGAGCGGGAGATCGGATACGCAGTATTTT
TRBJ2-1	TRBV9	once	-	CASSVAPGGYNEQFF	TGTGCCAGCAGCGTAGCTCCGGGCGGATACAATGAGCAGTTCTTC
TRBJ1-2	TRBV2	few	-	CASIDYGYTF	TGTGCCAGCATCGACTATGGCTACACCTTC
TRBJ2-3	TRBV20-1	few	-	CSATPRRGSGFTDTQYF	TGCAGTGCTACGCCGCGGAGGGGCTCCGGTTTCACAGATACGCAGTATTTT
TRBJ2-5	TRBV20-1	-	-	CSAKGLHSRRVAETQYF	TGCAGTGCTAAGGGGCTCCACTCGCGGAGGGTCGCAGAGACCCAGTACTTC
TRBJ2-5	TRBV27	-	-	CASSTFGPNGETQYF	TGTGCCAGCAGTACCTTCGGGCCTAATGGGGAGACCCAGTACTTC
TRBJ2-1	TRBV10-3	few	-	CATQGRETGINEQFF	TGTGCCACCCAGGGAAGGGAAACAGGTATAAATGAGCAGTTCTTC
TRBJ2-3	TRBV5-1	-	TRBD2	CASSQKREQTFTDTQYF	TGCGCCAGCAGCCAAAAGCGGGAACAGACCTTCACAGATACGCAGTATTTT
TRBJ2-7	TRBV6-1	few	TRBD1	CASSEMAGTGGYEQYF	TGTGCCAGCAGTGAAATGGCCGGGACAGGGGGCTACGAGCAGTACTTC
TRBJ2-1	TRBV20-1	-	TRBD2	CSAHHREGRVRYNEQFF	TGCAGTGCTCACCACCGGGAGGGCCGAGTTAGGTACAATGAGCAGTTCTTC
TRBJ2-1	TRBV28	-	-	CASSFRSWEAPYNEQFF	TGTGCCAGCAGTTTCCGGTCGTGGGAGGCCCCTTACAATGAGCAGTTCTTC
TRBJ1-3	TRBV2	-	-	CASSDVMGSAGNTIYF	TGTGCCAGCAGCGACGTAATGGGCAGCGCTGGAAACACCATATATTTT
TRBJ2-3	TRBV12-3/TRBV12-4	-	-	CASSSFLDTQYF	TGTGCCAGCAGTTCTTTCTTGGATACGCAGTATTTT
TRBJ2-7	TRBV28	few	-	CATDRDRSGEQYF	TGTGCCACAGACCGGGACCGATCGGGCGAGCAGTACTTC
TRBJ2-2	TRBV5-1	few	TRBD2	CASHWTSGYTGELFF	TGCGCCAGCCACTGGACTAGCGGATACACCGGGGAGCTGTTTTTT
TRBJ2-5	TRBV4-1	few	-	CASSQQGKYQETQYF	TGCGCCAGCAGCCAACAGGGCAAATACCAAGAGACCCAGTACTTC
TRBJ2-3	TRBV20-1	-	-	CSAAHGGGSTDTQYF	TGCAGTGCCGCGCATGGCGGAGGGAGCACAGATACGCAGTATTTT